What follows is one TCR beta chain and its context. Libraries were prepared by immunoSEQ multiplex PCR; TCRdb keeps only in-frame clonotypes and omits some of them. The sample records 50,000 to 65,000 clones, more than 90% being singletons. This record comes from a study of T cell changes during pregnancy in multiple sclerosis. Trimming stripped 3 bases from V and 0 bases from J, with 8 bases between. CDR1 and CDR2 (germline): PRHDT, FYEKMQ (reference sequence). CDR3 size: 14 residues. The input for sequencing was CD8+ T cells from peripheral blood mononuclear cells, taken before pregnancy. The genes are TRBV13 and TRBJ1-1; D gene uncertain. The receptor comes from a female donor with multiple sclerosis, enrolled in a pregnancy study. The DNA for the CDR3 is TGTGCCAGCAGCTTGTCCGGTTTGAACACTGAAGCTTTCTTT. Protein: CASSLSGLNTEAFF.